This TCR beta chain emerged from a study of blood T cell repertoires in COVID-19 (dated by TCRdb to 2020 to 2022). About the study as a whole: Samples from collaborators originated in the United States, Italy and Spain and spanned both the acute and convalescent phases of COVID-19. The material from the prospective study consisted of cDNA or gDNA derived from T cells, B-cell-depleted T cells, or PBMCs. The dataset comprised deeply sampled blood TCRbeta repertoires from subjects exposed to, actively infected with, or recovered from COVID-19. The sample metadata nearly always contained a de-identified subject ID, COVID-19 status, age in years and sex. A freely available public database, intended as a resource for researchers studying the immune response to SARS-CoV-2, is where the repertoires were released. Where available, HLA class I and class II types were obtained from metadata supplied by the sample provider rather than from assay-based typing. The samples were drawn from the first 160 participants of the ongoing ImmuneRACE study and from under 1,500 subjects provided by 6 global collaborators. Overall study outcomes, separate from this receptor: The amount of clinical and demographic metadata varied by source and participant and was provided uncurated.

The CDR3, cysteine through phenylalanine, is 15 amino acids long. The only DNA kept is the CDR3, 45 bases in frame from the first base. V is trimmed back by 7 bases and J by 10 bases, and the junction contains 11 bases that no gene match accounts for. CDR1 MNHEY and CDR2 SVGAGI are derived from the germline V gene. TCRbeta CDR3 regions were amplified from genomic DNA using the immunoSEQ Assay, a bias-controlled multiplex PCR. The authors' pipeline ran thus. The number of nucleated cells in each sample was estimated from the amplification of reference gene primers within the assay. To quantify the absolute abundance of each unique TCRbeta CDR3 rearrangement, sequence reads were collapsed and filtered. For each sample, productive Simpson clonality was calculated by taking the square root of Simpson's diversity index across productive rearrangements. TCRdb obtained this table from immuneACCESS and retained in-frame rearrangements with V and J assigned. These tables miss some clones; where compared with another copy, unresolved V genes account for less than half of the shortfall, and the remainder is unexplained. The V and J calls and clone size were taken over from that table, and D and trimming were inferred from the DNA. For this sample the table gives some 290,000 clones, of which approximately 89% were detected only once. 11% of the sample belongs to the ten largest clones.

At one collaborating source in Seattle, patients were enrolled during active infection and were followed longitudinally through the course of disease. The collaborating institutions used their own protocols to collect whole blood in K2EDTA tubes. For TCRbeta analysis, collaborator samples were shipped as frozen whole blood, as isolated PBMCs, or as DNA extracted from either sample type. For this clone: It lacks a known antigen. Base-call qualities are not available, and no considerably larger clone is one nucleotide away.

The chain couples TRBV6-5 to TRBJ1-6, with TRBD1 identical over 9 junction bases. The sample taken for sequencing was peripheral blood. The clonotype originates from a woman in her 30s with COVID-19, enrolled during active disease. This receptor carries the CDR3 CASTDPGTGRSPLHF. The DNA sequence is as follows: TGTGCCAGCACCGACCCAGGGACAGGGCGATCACCCCTCCACTTT.